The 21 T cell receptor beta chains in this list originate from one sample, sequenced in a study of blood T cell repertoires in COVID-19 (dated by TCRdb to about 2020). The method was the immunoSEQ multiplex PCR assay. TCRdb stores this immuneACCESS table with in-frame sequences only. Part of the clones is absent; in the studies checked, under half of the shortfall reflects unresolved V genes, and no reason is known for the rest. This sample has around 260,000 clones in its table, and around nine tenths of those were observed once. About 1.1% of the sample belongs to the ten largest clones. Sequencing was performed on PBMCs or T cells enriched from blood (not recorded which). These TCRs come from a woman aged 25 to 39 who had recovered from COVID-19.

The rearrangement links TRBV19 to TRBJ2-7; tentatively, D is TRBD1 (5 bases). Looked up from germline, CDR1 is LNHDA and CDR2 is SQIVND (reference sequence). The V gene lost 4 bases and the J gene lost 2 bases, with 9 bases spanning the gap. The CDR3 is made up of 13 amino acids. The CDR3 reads CASSRRGTYEQYF. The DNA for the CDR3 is TGTGCCAGTAGTAGAAGGGGTACCTACGAGCAGTACTTC.

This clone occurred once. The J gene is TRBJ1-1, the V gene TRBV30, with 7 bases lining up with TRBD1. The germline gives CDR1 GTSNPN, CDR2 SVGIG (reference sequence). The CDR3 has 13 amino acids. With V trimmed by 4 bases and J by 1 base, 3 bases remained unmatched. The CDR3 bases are TGTGCCTGGACCGGACAGGCGAACACTGAAGCTTTCTTT. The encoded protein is CAWTGQANTEAFF.

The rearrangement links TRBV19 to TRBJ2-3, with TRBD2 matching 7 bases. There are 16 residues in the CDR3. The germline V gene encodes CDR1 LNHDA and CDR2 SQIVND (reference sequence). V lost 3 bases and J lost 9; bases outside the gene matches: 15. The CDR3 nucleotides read TGTGCCAGTAGTATCGTTGGTGGGAGGGCGAAAGAAACGCAGTATTTT. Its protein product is CASSIVGGRAKETQYF.

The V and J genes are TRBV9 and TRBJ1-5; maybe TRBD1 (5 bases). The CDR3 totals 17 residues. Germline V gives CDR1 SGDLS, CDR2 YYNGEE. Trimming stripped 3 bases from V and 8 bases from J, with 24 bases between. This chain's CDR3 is CASSAGTGRTSKEPQHF. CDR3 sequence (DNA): TGTGCCAGCAGCGCCGGGACGGGCCGCACTAGCAAGGAGCCCCAGCATTTT.

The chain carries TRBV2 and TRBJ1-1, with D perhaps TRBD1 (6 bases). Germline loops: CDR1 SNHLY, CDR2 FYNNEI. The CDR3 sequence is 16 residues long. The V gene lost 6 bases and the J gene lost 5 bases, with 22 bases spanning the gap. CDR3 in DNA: TGTGCCAGCAGGGATATTAATGCCCCTCAGGGGACTGAAGCTTTCTTT. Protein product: CASRDINAPQGTEAFF.

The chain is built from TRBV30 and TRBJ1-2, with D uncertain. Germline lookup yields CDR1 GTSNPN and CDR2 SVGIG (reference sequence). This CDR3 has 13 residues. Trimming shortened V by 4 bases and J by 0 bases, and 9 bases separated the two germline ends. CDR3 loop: CAWTPQPNYGYTF. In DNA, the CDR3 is TGTGCCTGGACTCCACAACCTAACTATGGCTACACCTTC.

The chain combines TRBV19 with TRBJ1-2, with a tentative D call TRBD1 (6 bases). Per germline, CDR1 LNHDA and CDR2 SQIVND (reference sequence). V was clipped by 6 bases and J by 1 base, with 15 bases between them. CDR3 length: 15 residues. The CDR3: CASRTGGAINYGYTF. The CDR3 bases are TGTGCCAGTAGGACTGGGGGGGCGATTAACTATGGCTACACCTTC.

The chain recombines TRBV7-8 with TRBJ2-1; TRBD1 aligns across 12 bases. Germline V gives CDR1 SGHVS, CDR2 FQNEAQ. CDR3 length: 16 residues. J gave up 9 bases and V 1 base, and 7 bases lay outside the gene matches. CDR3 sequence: CASSLGPGQGAAEQFF. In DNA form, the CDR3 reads TGTGCCAGCAGCTTAGGACCGGGACAGGGGGCTGCTGAGCAGTTCTTC.

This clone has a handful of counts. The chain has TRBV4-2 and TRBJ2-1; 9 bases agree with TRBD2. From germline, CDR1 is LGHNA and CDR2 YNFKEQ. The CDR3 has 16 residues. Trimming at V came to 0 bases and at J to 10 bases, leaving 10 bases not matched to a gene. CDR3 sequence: CASSQDPVREGREQFF. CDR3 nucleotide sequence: TGTGCCAGCAGCCAAGATCCGGTGCGGGAGGGCCGGGAGCAGTTCTTC.

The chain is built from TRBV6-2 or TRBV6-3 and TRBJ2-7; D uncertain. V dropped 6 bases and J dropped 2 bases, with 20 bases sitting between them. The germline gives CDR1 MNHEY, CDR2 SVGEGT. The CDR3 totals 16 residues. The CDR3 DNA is TGTGCCAGCAGCCTAACCCCCGGCGGCCTACCCTACGAGCAGTACTTC. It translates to CASSLTPGGLPYEQYF.

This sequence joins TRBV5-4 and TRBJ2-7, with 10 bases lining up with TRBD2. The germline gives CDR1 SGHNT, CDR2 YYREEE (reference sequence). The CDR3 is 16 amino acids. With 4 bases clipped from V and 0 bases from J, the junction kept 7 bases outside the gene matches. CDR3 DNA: TGTGCCAGCAGCCGCGGACTAGCGGTCAGCTCCTACGAGCAGTACTTC. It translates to CASSRGLAVSSYEQYF.

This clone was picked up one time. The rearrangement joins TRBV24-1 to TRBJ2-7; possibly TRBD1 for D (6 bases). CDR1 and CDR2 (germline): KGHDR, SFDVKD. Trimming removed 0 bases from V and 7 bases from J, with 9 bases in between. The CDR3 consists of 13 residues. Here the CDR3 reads CATSDLDRSEQYF. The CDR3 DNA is TGTGCCACCAGTGATTTGGACAGGTCAGAGCAGTACTTC.

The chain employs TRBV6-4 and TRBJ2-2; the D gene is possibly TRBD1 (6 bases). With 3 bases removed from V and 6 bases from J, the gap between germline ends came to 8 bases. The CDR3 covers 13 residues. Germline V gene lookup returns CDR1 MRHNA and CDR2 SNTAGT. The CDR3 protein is CASSEGGSGELFF. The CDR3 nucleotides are TGTGCCAGCAGTGAAGGGGGTTCCGGGGAGCTGTTTTTT.

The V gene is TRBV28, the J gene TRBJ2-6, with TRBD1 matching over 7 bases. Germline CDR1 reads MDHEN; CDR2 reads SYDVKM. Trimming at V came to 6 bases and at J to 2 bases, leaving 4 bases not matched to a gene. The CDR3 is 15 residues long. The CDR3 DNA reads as TGTGCCAGCAGGACAGGGTCCACTGGGGCCAACGTCCTGACTTTC. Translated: CASRTGSTGANVLTF.

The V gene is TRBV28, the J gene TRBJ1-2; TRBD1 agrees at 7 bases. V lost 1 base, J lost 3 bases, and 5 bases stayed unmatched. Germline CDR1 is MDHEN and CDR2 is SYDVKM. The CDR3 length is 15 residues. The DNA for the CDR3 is TGTGCCAGCAGTTTATCCTCAGGGGGGTACTATGGCTACACCTTC. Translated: CASSLSSGGYYGYTF.

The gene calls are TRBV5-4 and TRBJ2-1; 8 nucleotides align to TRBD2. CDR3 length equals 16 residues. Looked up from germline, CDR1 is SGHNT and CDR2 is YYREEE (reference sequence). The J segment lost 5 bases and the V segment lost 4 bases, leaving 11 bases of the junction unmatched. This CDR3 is CASSPLGLAGDNEQFF. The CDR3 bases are TGTGCCAGCAGCCCGCTCGGGCTAGCGGGTGACAATGAGCAGTTCTTC. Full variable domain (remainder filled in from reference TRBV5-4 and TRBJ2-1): ETGVTQSPTHLIKTRGQQVTLRCSSQSGHNTVSWYQQALGQGPQFIFQYYREEENGRGNFPPRFSGLQFPNYSSELNVNALELDDSALYLCASSPLGLAGDNEQFFGPGTRLTVL.

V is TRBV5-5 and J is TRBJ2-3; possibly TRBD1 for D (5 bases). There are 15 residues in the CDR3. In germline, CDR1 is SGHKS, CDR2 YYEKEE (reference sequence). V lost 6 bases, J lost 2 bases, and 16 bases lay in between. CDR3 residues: CASTPNVGPTDTQYF. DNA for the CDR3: TGTGCCAGCACCCCCAACGTGGGGCCCACAGATACGCAGTATTTT. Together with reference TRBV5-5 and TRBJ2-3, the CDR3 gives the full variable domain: DAGVTQSPTHLIKTRGQQVTLRCSPISGHKSVSWYQQVLGQGPQFIFQYYEKEERGRGNFPDRFSARQFPNYSSELNVNALLLGDSALYLCASTPNVGPTDTQYFGPGTRLTVL.

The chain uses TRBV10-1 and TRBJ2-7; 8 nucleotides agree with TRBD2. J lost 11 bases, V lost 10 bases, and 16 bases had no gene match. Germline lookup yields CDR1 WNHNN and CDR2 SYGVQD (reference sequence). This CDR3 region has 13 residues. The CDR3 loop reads CANQTSAPPGEYF. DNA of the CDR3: TGCGCCAACCAGACTAGCGCCCCACCGGGGGAGTACTTC.

In DNA form, the CDR3 reads TGTGCCAGCGCGGGACAGAATGAAGCTTTCTTT. Translating gives CASAGQNEAFF. J is TRBJ1-1 and V is TRBV28, with 7 positions matching TRBD1. The CDR3 is 11 residues long. The J segment lost 7 bases and the V segment lost 8 bases, leaving 4 bases of the junction unmatched. Germline-derived CDR1 and CDR2 are MDHEN and SYDVKM. The full variable domain, in which reference TRBV28 and TRBJ1-1 provide the parts outside the CDR3, is DVKVTQSSRYLVKRTGEKVFLECVQDMDHENMFWYRQDPGLGLRLIYFSYDVKMKEKGDIPEGYSVSREKKERFSLILESASTNQTSMYLCASAGQNEAFFGQGTRLTVV.

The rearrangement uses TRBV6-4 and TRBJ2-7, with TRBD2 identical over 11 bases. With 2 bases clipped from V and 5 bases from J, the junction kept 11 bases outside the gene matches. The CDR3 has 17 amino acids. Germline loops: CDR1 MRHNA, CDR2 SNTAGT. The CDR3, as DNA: TGTGCCAGCAGTGACCCCTGGGGTAGCGGGAGGGATAACGAGCAGTACTTC. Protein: CASSDPWGSGRDNEQYF.

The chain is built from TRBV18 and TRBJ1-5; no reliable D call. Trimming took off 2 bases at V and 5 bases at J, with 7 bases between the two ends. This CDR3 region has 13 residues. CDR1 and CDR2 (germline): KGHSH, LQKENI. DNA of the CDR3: TGTGCCAGCTCACCATCCGAGGATCAGCCCCAGCATTTT. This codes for CASSPSEDQPQHF.